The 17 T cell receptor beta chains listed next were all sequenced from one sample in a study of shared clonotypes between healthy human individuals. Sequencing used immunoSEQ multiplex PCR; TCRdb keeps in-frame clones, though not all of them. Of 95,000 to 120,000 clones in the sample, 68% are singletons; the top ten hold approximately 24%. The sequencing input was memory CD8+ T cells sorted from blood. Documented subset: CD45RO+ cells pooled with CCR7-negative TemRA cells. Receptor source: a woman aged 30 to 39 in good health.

The CDR3 DNA is TGTGCCAGCAGCAGCCACATCATTCAGGGCTTCACTGAAGCTTTCTTT. Protein product: CASSSHIIQGFTEAFF. The chain carries TRBV21-1 and TRBJ1-1; TRBD1 is the table's D call, not checked against the DNA. TRBV21-1 has pseudogene status. The CDR3 is made up of 16 amino acids.

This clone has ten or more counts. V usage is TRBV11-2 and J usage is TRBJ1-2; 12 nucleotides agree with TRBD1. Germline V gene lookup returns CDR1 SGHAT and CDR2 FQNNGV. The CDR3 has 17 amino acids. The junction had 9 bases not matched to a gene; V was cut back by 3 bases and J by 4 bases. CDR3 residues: CASSFSGTGGAVYGYTF. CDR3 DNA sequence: TGTGCCAGCAGCTTTAGCGGGACAGGGGGCGCCGTCTATGGCTACACCTTC.

Here the CDR3 DNA reads TGTGCCAGCAGCCCAGGTGTGCATGTAGGGGGCAAGTCCGGCGAGCAGTACTTC. This gives the protein CASSPGVHVGGKSGEQYF. V is TRBV7-8 and J is TRBJ2-7, with 7 bases fitting TRBD1. The V gene end was trimmed by 5 bases and the J gene end by 6 bases; junction bases not matched to a gene: 22. Germline-derived CDR1 and CDR2 are SGHVS and FQNEAQ. The CDR3 sequence is 18 residues long.

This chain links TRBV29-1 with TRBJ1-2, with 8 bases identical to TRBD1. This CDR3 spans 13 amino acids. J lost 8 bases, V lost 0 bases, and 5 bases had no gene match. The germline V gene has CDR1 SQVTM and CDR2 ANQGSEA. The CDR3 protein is CSVEDVGQGGYTF. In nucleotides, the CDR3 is TGCAGCGTTGAAGATGTAGGACAGGGAGGCTACACCTTC.

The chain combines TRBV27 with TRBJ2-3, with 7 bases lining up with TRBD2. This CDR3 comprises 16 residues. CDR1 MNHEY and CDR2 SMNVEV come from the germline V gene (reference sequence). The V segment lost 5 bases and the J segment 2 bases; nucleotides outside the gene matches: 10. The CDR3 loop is CASSPETSRFTDTQYF. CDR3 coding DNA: TGTGCCAGCAGTCCAGAGACTAGCAGATTCACAGATACGCAGTATTTT.

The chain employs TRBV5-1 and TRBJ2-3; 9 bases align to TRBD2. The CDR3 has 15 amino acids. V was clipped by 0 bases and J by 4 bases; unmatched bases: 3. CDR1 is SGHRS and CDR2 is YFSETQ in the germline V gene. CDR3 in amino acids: CASSLGSGRSDTQYF. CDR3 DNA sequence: TGCGCCAGCAGCTTGGGTAGCGGGAGATCAGATACGCAGTATTTT.

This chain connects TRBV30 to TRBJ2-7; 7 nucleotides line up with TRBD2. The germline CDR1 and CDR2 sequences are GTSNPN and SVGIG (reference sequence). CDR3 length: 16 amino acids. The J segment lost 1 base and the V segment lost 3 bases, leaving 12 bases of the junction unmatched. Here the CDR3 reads CAWSYSSAGVSYEQYF. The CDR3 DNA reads TGTGCCTGGAGCTACTCATCTGCGGGAGTTTCCTACGAGCAGTACTTC.

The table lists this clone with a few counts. This CDR3 is CASSIAVAGEGDTQYF. CDR3 in DNA: TGTGCCAGTAGTATAGCCGTGGCGGGAGAGGGAGATACGCAGTATTTT. This chain connects TRBV19 to TRBJ2-3, with 7 bases identical to TRBD2. CDR3 length: 16 residues. J lost 5 bases, V lost 1 base, and 9 bases had no gene match. Per germline, CDR1 LNHDA and CDR2 SQIVND (reference sequence).

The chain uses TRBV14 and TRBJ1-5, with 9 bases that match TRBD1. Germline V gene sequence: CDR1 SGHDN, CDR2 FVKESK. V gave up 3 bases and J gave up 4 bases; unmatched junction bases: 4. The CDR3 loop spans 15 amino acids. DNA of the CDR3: TGTGCCAGCAGCCAGGGTGGGACAGGGAATCAGCCCCAGCATTTT. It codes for CASSQGGTGNQPQHF.

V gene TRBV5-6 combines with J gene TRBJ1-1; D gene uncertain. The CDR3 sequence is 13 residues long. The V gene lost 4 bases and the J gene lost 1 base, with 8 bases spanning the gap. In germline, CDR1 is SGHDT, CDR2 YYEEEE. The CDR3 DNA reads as TGTGCCAGCAGCACCGGTAGGAACACTGAAGCTTTCTTT. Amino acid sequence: CASSTGRNTEAFF.

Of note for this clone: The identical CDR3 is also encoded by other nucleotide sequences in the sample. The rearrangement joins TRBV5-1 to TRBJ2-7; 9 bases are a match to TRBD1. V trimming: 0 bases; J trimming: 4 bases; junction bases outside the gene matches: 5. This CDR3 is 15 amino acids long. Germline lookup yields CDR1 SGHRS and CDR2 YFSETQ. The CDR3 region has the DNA TGCGCCAGCAGCTTGGAGGGACAGGGCTTGTACGAGCAGTACTTC. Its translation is CASSLEGQGLYEQYF.

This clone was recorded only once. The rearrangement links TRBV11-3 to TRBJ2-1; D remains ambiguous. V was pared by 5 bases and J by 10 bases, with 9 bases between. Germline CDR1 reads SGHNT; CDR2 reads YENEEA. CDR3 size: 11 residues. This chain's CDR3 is CASSLNSEQFF. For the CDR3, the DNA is TGTGCCAGCAGCCTCAACAGCGAGCAGTTCTTC.

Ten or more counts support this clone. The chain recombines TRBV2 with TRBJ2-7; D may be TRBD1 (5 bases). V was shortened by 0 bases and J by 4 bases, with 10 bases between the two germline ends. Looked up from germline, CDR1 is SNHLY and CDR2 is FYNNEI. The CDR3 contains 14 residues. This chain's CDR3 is CASSEAGGQYEQYF. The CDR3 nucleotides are TGTGCCAGCAGTGAAGCGGGCGGACAATACGAGCAGTACTTC.

The CDR3 nucleotides read TGTGCCAGCAGACACTTACAGGGGGCTCGCACTGAAGCTTTCTTT. This codes for CASRHLQGARTEAFF. The chain is built from TRBV27 and TRBJ1-1, with TRBD1 matching 9 bases. V dropped 6 bases and J dropped 4; count of bases not matched to a gene: 9. The CDR3 contains 15 residues. CDR1 and CDR2 (germline): MNHEY, SMNVEV (reference sequence).

The CDR3 DNA sequence: TGTGCCAGCCGGCCAACTCGAGGGAGCAATCAGCCCCAGCATTTT. Protein product: CASRPTRGSNQPQHF. The rearrangement uses TRBV28 and TRBJ1-5; D gene unclear. There are 15 residues in the CDR3. Germline CDR1 reads MDHEN; CDR2 reads SYDVKM. Between the trimmed V and J ends, which lost 8 bases and 1 base, there was a span of 15 bases.

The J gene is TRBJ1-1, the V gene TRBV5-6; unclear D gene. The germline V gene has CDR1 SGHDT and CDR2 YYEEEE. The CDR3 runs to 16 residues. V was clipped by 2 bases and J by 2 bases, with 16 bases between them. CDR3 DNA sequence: TGTGCCAGCAGCTTTTACCCGAAACTCCCAAACACTGAAGCTTTCTTT. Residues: CASSFYPKLPNTEAFF.

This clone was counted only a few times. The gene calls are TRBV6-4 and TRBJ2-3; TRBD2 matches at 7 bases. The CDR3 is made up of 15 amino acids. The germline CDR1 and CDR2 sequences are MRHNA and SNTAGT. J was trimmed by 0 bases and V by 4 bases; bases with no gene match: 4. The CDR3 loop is CASSVAAGSTDTQYF. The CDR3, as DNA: TGTGCCAGCAGTGTAGCAGCGGGAAGCACAGATACGCAGTATTTT.